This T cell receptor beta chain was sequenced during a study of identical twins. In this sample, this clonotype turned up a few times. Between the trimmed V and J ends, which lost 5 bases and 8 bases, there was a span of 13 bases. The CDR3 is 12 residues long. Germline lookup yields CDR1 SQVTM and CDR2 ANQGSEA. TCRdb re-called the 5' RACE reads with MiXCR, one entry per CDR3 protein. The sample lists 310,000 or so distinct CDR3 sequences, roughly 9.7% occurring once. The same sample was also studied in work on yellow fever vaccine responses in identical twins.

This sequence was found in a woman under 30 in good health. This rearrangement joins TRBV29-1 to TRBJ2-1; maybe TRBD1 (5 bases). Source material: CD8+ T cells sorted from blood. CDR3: CSVFRESYEQFF. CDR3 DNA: TGCAGCGTTTTCAGGGAATCATATGAGCAGTTCTTC.